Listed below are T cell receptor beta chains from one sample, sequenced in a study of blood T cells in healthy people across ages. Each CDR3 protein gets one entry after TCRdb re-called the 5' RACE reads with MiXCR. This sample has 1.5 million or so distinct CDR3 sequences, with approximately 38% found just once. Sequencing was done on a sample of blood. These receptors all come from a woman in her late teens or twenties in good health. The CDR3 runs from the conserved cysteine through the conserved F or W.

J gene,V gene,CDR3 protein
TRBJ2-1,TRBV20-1,CSASIGQARYNEQFF
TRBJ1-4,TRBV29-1,CSVAGQGANHDEKLFF
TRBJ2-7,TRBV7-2,CASSEARNYEQYF
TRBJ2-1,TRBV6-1,CASSEVRSYNEQFF
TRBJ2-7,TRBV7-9,CACSLDIPGSYEQYF
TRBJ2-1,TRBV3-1,CASSPLRDSGNYEQFF
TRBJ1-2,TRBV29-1,CSVPWSLGGSGYTF
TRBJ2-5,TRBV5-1,CASSKVPKTRGKQETQYF
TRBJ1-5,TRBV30,CAWTQMTGPNQPQHF
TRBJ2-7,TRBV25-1,CASSDGWGSPTYEQYF
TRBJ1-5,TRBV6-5,CASSDGRNQPQHF
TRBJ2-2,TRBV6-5,CASSYSPGLTGGELFF
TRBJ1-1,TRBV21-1,CASSLNSVNTEAFF
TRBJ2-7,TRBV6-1,CASGRTEGSYEQYF
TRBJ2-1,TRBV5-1,CASSSMGQGDNEQFF
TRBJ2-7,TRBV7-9,CASSLGVSPIEQYF
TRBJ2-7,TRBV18,CASSFSYGTGANEQYF
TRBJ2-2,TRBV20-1,CSATLFTGNTGELFF
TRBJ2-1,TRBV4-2,CASSQDALAGSRQFF
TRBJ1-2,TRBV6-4,CASSDEGGGFYGYTF
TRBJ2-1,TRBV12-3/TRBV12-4,CASSFREPAGEQFF
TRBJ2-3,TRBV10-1,CASLPGTSKYF
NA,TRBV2,CASSEQGIDEQYF
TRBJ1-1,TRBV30,CAWRLQGSNTEAFF
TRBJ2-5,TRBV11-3,CASAFSRGETQYF
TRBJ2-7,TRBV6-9,CASSRRTSGYEQYF
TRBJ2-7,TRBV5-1,CASSFRQGQYEQYF
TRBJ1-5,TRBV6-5,CASSAGTGGRLPQHF
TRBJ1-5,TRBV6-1,CASTLKDGGNQPQHF
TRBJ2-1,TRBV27,CASSPLAGVTYNEQFF
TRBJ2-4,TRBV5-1,CASSRQGAEDIQYF
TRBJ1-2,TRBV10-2,CASSESSGGNGYTF
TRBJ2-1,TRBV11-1,CASSLAGLAGHNEQFF
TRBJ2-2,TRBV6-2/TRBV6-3,CASEGTNTGELFF
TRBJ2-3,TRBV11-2,CASSLREGDTDTQYF
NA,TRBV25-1,CASEDSISYEQYF
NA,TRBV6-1,CASRFGTGRARNEQYF